Presented here are 17 T cell receptor beta chains from one specimen sequenced in a study of shared clonotypes between healthy human individuals. Profiling relied on immunoSEQ multiplex PCR, and the TCRdb table lists in-frame clones only, not all of them. The sample holds fewer than 700,000 clones, roughly 72% seen once. The sequenced sample consisted of PBMCs. The receptor source for this set is a woman between 40 and 55 years old in good health. Some clones in this sample may be carry-over from other donors' samples.

The J gene is TRBJ1-2, the V gene TRBV9, with D unclear. Germline-derived CDR1 and CDR2 are SGDLS and YYNGEE. This CDR3 has 17 residues. V lost 3 bases, J lost 2 bases, and 20 bases lay in between. The CDR3 sequence is CASSAQSQGRNNYGYTF. In nucleotides, the CDR3 is TGTGCCAGCAGCGCCCAATCTCAAGGGCGCAACAACTATGGCTACACCTTC.

The rearrangement joins TRBV9 to TRBJ2-3; D is unresolved. The CDR3 extends over 13 amino acids. The V end lost 1 base, the J end lost 0 bases, and 3 bases lay between the germline ends. The germline V gene has CDR1 SGDLS and CDR2 YYNGEE. The CDR3 nucleotides are TGTGCCAGCAGCGTATCTAGCACAGATACGCAGTATTTT. Residues: CASSVSSTDTQYF.

In its sample, this clone was seen a few times. CDR3 nucleotide sequence: TGTGCCAGCAGATCCACAGGGGGCGAAAGACACGAGCAGTACTTC. Amino acid sequence: CASRSTGGERHEQYF. The genes are TRBV6-5 and TRBJ2-7; 9 nucleotides line up with TRBD1. Germline CDR1 MNHEY, CDR2 SVGAGI. The CDR3 extends over 15 amino acids. J was trimmed by 5 bases and V by 6 bases; bases with no gene match: 11.

In its sample, this clone was seen once. This may arise from a read error, as a much more abundant clone is one base away. Distinct nucleotide sequences in the sample also encode this CDR3. V gene TRBV7-9 combines with J gene TRBJ1-1; D is unresolved. The V gene lost 5 bases and the J gene lost 1 base, with 8 bases spanning the gap. The CDR3 has 13 amino acids. The germline gives CDR1 SEHNR, CDR2 FQNEAQ (reference sequence). DNA for the CDR3: TGTGCCAGCAGCCCAACAGAGAACACTGAAGCTTTCTTT. Its translation is CASSPTENTEAFF.

On this clone: Other DNA sequences in this specimen translate into the identical CDR3. The rearrangement uses TRBV2 and TRBJ2-7; D is possibly TRBD1 or TRBD2 (5 bases each). Per germline, CDR1 SNHLY and CDR2 FYNNEI. V lost 3 bases to trimming and J lost 2 bases, with 14 bases between them. This CDR3 comprises 15 residues. The CDR3 loop reads CASSEGRSLTYEQYF. The DNA of the CDR3 is TGTGCCAGCAGTGAGGGACGGTCGCTAACCTACGAGCAGTACTTC.

V usage is TRBV10-1 and J usage is TRBJ2-1, with 8 bases lining up with TRBD2. CDR1 and CDR2 from the germline V gene are WNHNN and SYGVQD (reference sequence). This CDR3 region has 14 residues. Losses at the gene ends were 5 bases for V and 7 bases for J; bases not matched to a gene: 7. DNA of the CDR3: TGCGCCAGCAGTCCAAGCGGGAGTCAGAATGAGCAGTTCTTC. It yields the protein CASSPSGSQNEQFF.

In the case of this clone: This same CDR3 is encoded by further DNA sequences in the sample. The chain carries TRBV5-1 and TRBJ2-7, with 10 nucleotides matching TRBD2. V dropped 0 bases and J dropped 1; count of bases not matched to a gene: 1. The CDR3 is 15 amino acids. Germline V gene sequence: CDR1 SGHRS, CDR2 YFSETQ. The CDR3 DNA reads as TGCGCCAGCAGCTTGGGACTAGCGGGTTCCTACGAGCAGTACTTC. This sequence encodes CASSLGLAGSYEQYF. Full variable domain (outside the CDR3, taken from reference TRBV5-1 and TRBJ2-7): KAGVTQTPRYLIKTRGQQVTLSCSPISGHRSVSWYQQTPGQGLQFLFEYFSETQRNKGNFPGRFSGRQFSNSRSEMNVSTLELGDSALYLCASSLGLAGSYEQYFGPGTRLTVT.

The chain recombines TRBV6-5 with TRBJ2-1; D remains ambiguous. V lost 3 bases to trimming and J lost 6 bases, with 9 bases between them. The CDR3 spans 13 residues. The germline V gene has CDR1 MNHEY and CDR2 SVGAGI. CDR3 nucleotide sequence: TGTGCCAGCAGTTATGTCTGGGGCAATGAGCAGTTCTTC. This translates into CASSYVWGNEQFF.

The chain links TRBV10-2 to TRBJ2-1; TRBD2 agrees at 9 bases. The V segment lost 4 bases and the J segment 6 bases; nucleotides outside the gene matches: 4. This CDR3 is 14 amino acids long. The germline V gene has CDR1 WSHSY and CDR2 SAAADI. CDR3 nucleotide sequence: TGCGCCAGCAGTGCCCAGCGGGAGGTCAATGAGCAGTTCTTC. It translates to CASSAQREVNEQFF.

V usage is TRBV7-2 and J usage is TRBJ2-3; 10 nucleotides line up with TRBD2. This CDR3 comprises 17 residues. CDR1 and CDR2 from the germline V gene are SGHTA and FQGNSA. V was clipped by 5 bases and J by 2 bases; unmatched bases: 10. The CDR3 here is CASSRAAGGLSTDTQYF. The CDR3 DNA follows: TGTGCCAGCAGCCGAGCAGCGGGAGGGCTCTCCACAGATACGCAGTATTTT.

The chain carries TRBV7-4 and TRBJ2-7; D remains ambiguous. V was shortened by 7 bases and J by 4 bases, with 11 bases between the two germline ends. The germline gives CDR1 SGHVT, CDR2 SQSDAQ. The CDR3 is 12 residues long. This CDR3 is CASKMADYEQYF. The CDR3 DNA is TGTGCCAGCAAGATGGCAGATTACGAGCAGTACTTC.

The chain joins TRBV25-1 to TRBJ1-1; D perhaps matches TRBD1 (6 bases). CDR1 is MGHDK and CDR2 is SYGVNS in the germline V gene. The V end was cut by 3 bases, the J end by 10 bases, with 15 bases between. There are 13 residues in the CDR3. For the CDR3, the DNA is TGTGCCAGCAGTGATGCAGGGGCGGAGAGAGCTTTCTTT. It translates to CASSDAGAERAFF.

This chain connects TRBV30 to TRBJ2-3; D could derive from TRBD1 or TRBD2 (7 bases each). The ends were cut back, 2 bases at V and 5 bases at J, with 17 bases in the middle. The CDR3 loop spans 15 amino acids. Per germline, CDR1 GTSNPN and CDR2 SVGIG (reference sequence). The CDR3 DNA sequence: TGTGCCTGGAGTCCCAACAGGGGAGGGGAAGATACGCAGTATTTT. This encodes CAWSPNRGGEDTQYF.

This clone was counted a single time. The chain uses TRBV18 and TRBJ2-5; D possibly corresponds to TRBD2 (5 bases). The CDR3 spans 15 residues. V was cut by 0 bases and J by 5 bases, with 13 bases left in between. Germline V gives CDR1 KGHSH, CDR2 LQKENI. Here the CDR3 DNA reads TGTGCCAGCTCACCACCGTCGGGGTTTCGGGAGACCCAGTACTTC. Protein product: CASSPPSGFRETQYF.

The chain combines TRBV25-1 with TRBJ2-1; 8 nucleotides line up with TRBD1. The CDR3 contains 14 residues. V trimming: 9 bases; J trimming: 8 bases; junction bases outside the gene matches: 12. Germline CDR1 and CDR2: MGHDK and SYGVNS. CDR3 residues: CASEDRGSGDEQFF. The CDR3 region has the DNA TGTGCCAGTGAAGACAGGGGCTCTGGGGATGAGCAGTTCTTC.

With regard to this clone: Other DNA sequences of this sample code for an identical CDR3. V gene TRBV18 combines with J gene TRBJ2-2, with a weak D call TRBD1 (6 bases). Trimming cost V 3 bases and J 0 bases, with 8 bases left between them. This CDR3 comprises 15 residues. Per the germline V gene, CDR1 is KGHSH and CDR2 is LQKENI. In nucleotides, the CDR3 is TGTGCCAGCTCACCTGGACAGACGAACACCGGGGAGCTGTTTTTT. It codes for CASSPGQTNTGELFF.

This chain connects TRBV28 to TRBJ2-1, with TRBD2 identical over 8 bases. This CDR3 region has 16 residues. Trimming took 5 bases from V and 10 from J; bases not matched to a gene: 16. CDR1 MDHEN and CDR2 SYDVKM come from the germline V gene. The CDR3 region is CASSAFTSGAGGEQFF. CDR3 DNA: TGTGCCAGCAGTGCATTCACTAGCGGAGCCGGCGGGGAGCAGTTCTTC.